These 32 T cell receptor beta chains were all obtained from the same sample, sequenced in a study of T cells in Graves' hyperthyroidism and ophthalmopathy. Regions amplified from RNA transcripts were the TCR beta CDR3 regions. In the first-round RT-PCR of the TCR CDR3, the HTBI primer set was used. TCRdb itself ran the multiplex PCR reads through MiXCR, one entry per CDR3 protein. The sample lists about 410,000 distinct CDR3 sequences, 14% seen once, with 20% in the top ten. What was sequenced was blood. The source of these receptors is a woman aged 30 to 39 with Graves' ophthalmopathy.

This clonotype has only a few counts. One junction end disagrees with the germline gene, perhaps due to a read error. The chain combines TRBV6-1 with TRBJ1-2, with a possible D match to TRBD1 (5 bases). Germline V gene data show CDR1 as MNHNS and CDR2 as SASEGT. This CDR3 region has 14 residues. CDR3 amino acids: CASSTGGANYGHTF. Written as DNA, the CDR3 is TGTGCCAGCAGCACAGGAGGGGCTAACTATGGCCACACCTTC.

At least ten counts were recorded for this clonotype. The chain combines TRBV7-9 with TRBJ2-1, with TRBD2 matching over 8 bases. Germline V lookup: CDR1 SEHNR, CDR2 FQNEAQ (reference sequence). CDR3 size: 14 residues. V shed 2 bases, J shed 8 bases, and the junction held 5 bases outside the gene matches. CDR3: CASSLSGGRDEQFF. The CDR3 DNA follows: TGTGCCAGCAGCTTATCGGGGGGGCGGGATGAGCAGTTCTTC.

This clonotype was seen a handful of times. V and J are TRBV12-3 or TRBV12-4 and TRBJ2-4; D remains unclear. The CDR3 has 14 amino acids. Deletions cut 10 bases from V and 0 bases from J, with 13 bases between. CDR3 in DNA: TGTGCCACCAGCTTCGCCCCAGCCAAAAACATTCAGTACTTC. It encodes CATSFAPAKNIQYF.

This clonotype has a count of ten or more. The chain combines TRBV28 with TRBJ1-1; D unresolved. Germline values: CDR1 MDHEN, CDR2 SYDVKM. V was clipped by 6 bases and J by 2 bases, with 4 bases between them. The CDR3 is 11 residues long. The CDR3 bases are TGTGCCAGCAGAGAAAACACTGAAGCTTTCTTT. Protein product: CASRENTEAFF. Supplemented by reference TRBV28 and TRBJ1-1, the full variable domain reads DVKVTQSSRYLVKRTGEKVFLECVQDMDHENMFWYRQDPGLGLRLIYFSYDVKMKEKGDIPEGYSVSREKKERFSLILESASTNQTSMYLCASRENTEAFFGQGTRLTVV.

This clonotype showed up just a few times. The chain uses TRBV19 and TRBJ1-1; D is unclear. CDR3 length equals 12 residues. The V end lost 3 bases, the J end lost 5 bases, and 7 bases lay between the germline ends. Germline CDR1 is LNHDA and CDR2 is SQIVND (reference sequence). CDR3 region: CASSIPGTEAFF. CDR3 nucleotides: TGTGCCAGTAGTATTCCCGGGACTGAAGCTTTCTTT.

This clonotype was seen many times. V is TRBV28 and J is TRBJ1-1, with D perhaps TRBD1 (5 bases). CDR1 MDHEN and CDR2 SYDVKM come from the germline V gene. V shed 7 bases and J shed 0 bases, with 9 bases lying between them. The CDR3 is 13 amino acids. CDR3 protein: CASIRVLNTEAFF. CDR3 nucleotides: TGTGCCAGCATCAGGGTATTGAACACTGAAGCTTTCTTT.

There are a few counts of this clonotype. A clone one base away is much larger, so this may be a read error. The CDR3 reads CACSPSGTATEAFF. The CDR3 DNA is TGTGCCTGCAGCCCCAGCGGGACAGCCACTGAAGCTTTCTTT. The V call is TRBV12-3 or TRBV12-4, the J call TRBJ1-1; 7 bases map to TRBD1. The CDR3 is made up of 14 amino acids.

This chain uses TRBV20-1 with TRBJ1-6; D is possibly TRBD1 (6 bases). Germline CDR1 reads DFQATT; CDR2 reads SNEGSKA (reference sequence). V was trimmed by 6 bases and J by 1 base, leaving 10 bases between them. The CDR3 covers 14 residues. The CDR3 region is CSAFTGSYNSPLHF. CDR3 coding DNA: TGCAGTGCCTTCACAGGGTCCTATAATTCACCCCTCCACTTT.

The J gene is TRBJ2-5, the V gene TRBV9; the D is unclear. CDR3 length: 16 residues. Trimming removed 4 bases from V and 4 bases from J, with 20 bases in between. Germline V lookup: CDR1 SGDLS, CDR2 YYNGEE. The CDR3 DNA is TGTGCCAGCAGCCGATATCAGATAGGGCCCCGAGAGACCCAGTACTTC. Its translation is CASSRYQIGPRETQYF.

This chain uses TRBV11-2 with TRBJ2-5, with TRBD1 identical over 7 bases. The CDR3 has 17 residues. CDR1 is SGHAT, CDR2 FQNNGV, per germline. Unmatched junction bases numbered 15, after V lost 4 bases and J lost 4 bases. CDR3 coding DNA: TGTGCCAGCAGCTCTAGGGGGCCCGGATACGATAGAGAGACCCAGTACTTC. Residues: CASSSRGPGYDRETQYF.

This clonotype occurred a few times. The chain uses TRBV19 and TRBJ1-2; no reliable D call. There are 14 residues in the CDR3. V lost 3 bases, J lost 2 bases, and 10 bases lay in between. Germline V gene sequence: CDR1 LNHDA, CDR2 SQIVND (reference sequence). In DNA, the CDR3 is TGTGCCAGTAGTATCCGTGGCAGAAACTATGGCTACACCTTC. This encodes CASSIRGRNYGYTF.

This clonotype showed up just a few times. This chain links TRBV25-1 with TRBJ1-1; D uncertain. Trimming took 5 bases from V and 8 from J, leaving 12 bases between them. Germline CDR1 MGHDK, CDR2 SYGVNS. This CDR3 is 12 amino acids long. The CDR3 DNA reads as TGTGCCAGCAGTTTACAAAACTCAGAAGCTTTCTTT. This codes for CASSLQNSEAFF.

V usage is TRBV29-1 and J usage is TRBJ2-7, with D hard to call. The CDR3 loop spans 14 amino acids. Trimming cost V 6 bases and J 0 bases, with 15 bases left between them. CDR1 and CDR2 (germline): SQVTM, ANQGSEA. CDR3 bases: TGCAGCGTCTACACGAGTCGAAGCTCCTACGAGCAGTACTTC. This encodes CSVYTSRSSYEQYF.

This clonotype came up many times. This chain joins TRBV3-1 and TRBJ2-7; tentatively, D is TRBD1 (6 bases). This CDR3 contains 12 residues. Trimming left V 1 base short and J 7 bases short, with 8 bases between. CDR1 and CDR2 (germline): LGHDT, YNNKEL (reference sequence). DNA for the CDR3: TGTGCCAGCAGCCAAGTAGGGACAGAGCAGTACTTC. It codes for CASSQVGTEQYF.

This clonotype showed up many times. The V and J genes are TRBV11-3 and TRBJ1-6; 9 positions agree with TRBD1. The CDR3 length is 20 residues. V was clipped by 5 bases and J by 1 base; unmatched bases: 15. Germline values: CDR1 SGHNT, CDR2 YENEEA. The CDR3 protein is CASSPSLERDRASYNSPLHF. The CDR3, as DNA: TGTGCCAGCAGCCCATCTCTCGAGCGGGACAGGGCTTCCTATAATTCACCCCTCCACTTT.

This clonotype was observed many times. The gene calls are TRBV24-1 and TRBJ2-2; weak D call: TRBD1 (5 bases). Germline CDR1 reads KGHDR; CDR2 reads SFDVKD. This CDR3 has 14 amino acids. Trimming took 8 bases from V and 1 from J, leaving 10 bases between them. The CDR3: CATMGQRNTGELFF. Written as DNA, the CDR3 is TGTGCCACCATGGGGCAGAGGAACACCGGGGAGCTGTTTTTT.

In this sample, this clonotype turned up many times. CDR3 nucleotides: TGTGCCAGCGGGGAATCCTACCACGAGCAGTACTTC. The encoded protein is CASGESYHEQYF. The rearrangement joins TRBV28 to TRBJ2-7; unclear D gene. The V and J ends lost 8 bases and 5 bases respectively, with 13 bases between them. Germline V lookup: CDR1 MDHEN, CDR2 SYDVKM. The CDR3 is made up of 12 amino acids. Combining the CDR3 with reference TRBV28 and TRBJ2-7 gives the whole variable domain DVKVTQSSRYLVKRTGEKVFLECVQDMDHENMFWYRQDPGLGLRLIYFSYDVKMKEKGDIPEGYSVSREKKERFSLILESASTNQTSMYLCASGESYHEQYFGPGTRLTVT.

This clonotype showed up many times. The V and J genes are TRBV19 and TRBJ2-3; 13 nucleotides align to TRBD2. CDR1 is LNHDA and CDR2 is SQIVND in the germline V gene (reference sequence). CDR3 length: 18 amino acids. Trimming took 3 bases from V and 3 from J; bases not matched to a gene: 9. The CDR3 nucleotides read TGTGCCAGTAGTATTGGGACTAGCGGGGACTTGACGACAGATACGCAGTATTTT. This encodes CASSIGTSGDLTTDTQYF.

In this sample, this clonotype turned up many times. CDR3 in DNA: TGTGCCAGCGGGGTCCCTTTGGGCACCGGGGAGCTGTTTTTT. Encoded protein: CASGVPLGTGELFF. The genes are TRBV28 and TRBJ2-2; D is ambiguous. Per germline, CDR1 MDHEN and CDR2 SYDVKM. Deletions cut 8 bases from V and 4 bases from J, with 14 bases between. This CDR3 has 14 amino acids.

This clonotype was recorded many times. The rearrangement uses TRBV20-1 and TRBJ2-5; D tentatively fits TRBD1 or TRBD2 (6 bases each). The CDR3 contains 14 residues. From germline, CDR1 is DFQATT and CDR2 SNEGSKA (reference sequence). Deletions cut 3 bases from V and 6 bases from J, with 17 bases between. The CDR3 sequence is CSASAGGLPQTQYF. CDR3 DNA: TGCAGTGCTAGCGCCGGGGGCCTACCTCAGACCCAGTACTTC.

This clonotype showed up many times. The V and J genes are TRBV2 and TRBJ1-1, with D maybe TRBD1 (5 bases). There are 15 residues in the CDR3. The germline V and J ends were trimmed by 8 bases and 0 bases, with 16 bases remaining between them. Germline V lookup: CDR1 SNHLY, CDR2 FYNNEI. The CDR3 reads CASASGTQMNTEAFF. CDR3 coding DNA: TGTGCCAGCGCAAGCGGGACTCAGATGAACACTGAAGCTTTCTTT.

This clonotype was counted at least ten times. This chain connects TRBV20-1 to TRBJ1-5; 9 bases match TRBD1. In germline, CDR1 is DFQATT, CDR2 SNEGSKA (reference sequence). CDR3 length equals 13 residues. J lost 6 bases, V lost 6 bases, and 6 bases had no gene match. This CDR3 reads CSARGQGSQPQHF. Written as DNA, the CDR3 is TGCAGTGCCAGGGGACAGGGAAGTCAGCCCCAGCATTTT.

This clonotype was seen at least ten times. The chain's CDR3 is CASSPGYDTEAFF. The CDR3 nucleotides read TGTGCCAGCAGTCCCGGGTATGACACTGAAGCTTTCTTT. This sequence joins TRBV12-3 or TRBV12-4 and TRBJ1-1; D ambiguous. Trimming cost V 5 bases and J 3 bases, with 10 bases left between them. The CDR3 is 13 amino acids.

The genes are TRBV4-1 and TRBJ2-2, with D unclear. The V gene lost 5 bases and the J gene lost 6 bases, with 10 bases spanning the gap. The CDR3 runs to 13 residues. Germline assignment: CDR1 MGHRA and CDR2 YSYEKL. The CDR3 loop reads CASSSSSSGELFF. The CDR3 bases are TGCGCCAGCAGCAGCAGCAGTTCCGGGGAGCTGTTTTTT.

This clonotype was recorded many times. The chain uses TRBV3-1 and TRBJ2-7; no firm D call. V lost 1 base and J 2 bases, leaving 6 bases between the germline ends. Germline V lookup: CDR1 LGHDT, CDR2 YNNKEL (reference sequence). The CDR3 sequence is 13 residues long. The CDR3 here is CASSQVGPYEQYF. As DNA, the CDR3 is TGTGCCAGCAGCCAAGTGGGCCCCTACGAGCAGTACTTC.

V is TRBV3-1 and J is TRBJ1-1, with TRBD1 identical over 7 bases. The CDR3 is 12 residues long. V lost 1 base, J lost 10 bases, and 3 bases stayed unmatched. CDR1 and CDR2 from the germline V gene are LGHDT and YNNKEL (reference sequence). The CDR3, as DNA: TGTGCCAGCAGCCAAGTCTCAGGGGGAGCTTTCTTT. Translated: CASSQVSGGAFF.

This clonotype came up many times. The chain recombines TRBV30 with TRBJ1-3; D call uncertain. Germline CDR1 and CDR2: GTSNPN and SVGIG (reference sequence). V was clipped by 5 bases and J by 9 bases, with 17 bases between them. This CDR3 spans 13 amino acids. The CDR3, as DNA: TGTGCCTGGGCCGGGCGCGGGAGCTTCACCATATATTTT. Translating gives CAWAGRGSFTIYF.

This clonotype was observed at least ten times. This sequence joins TRBV20-1 and TRBJ2-7, with D perhaps assigned TRBD1 or TRBD2 (6 bases each). The V gene's germline CDR1 is DFQATT and CDR2 SNEGSKA (reference sequence). The CDR3 has 14 residues. Deletions cut 2 bases from V and 7 bases from J, with 18 bases between. Here the CDR3 reads CSARQIRKGGEQYF. CDR3 sequence (DNA): TGCAGTGCTAGACAGATTAGGAAAGGGGGGGAGCAGTACTTC.

The sample holds many counts of this clonotype. This chain links TRBV2 with TRBJ2-1; unclear D gene. This CDR3 spans 13 amino acids. The germline gives CDR1 SNHLY, CDR2 FYNNEI. Trimming took off 6 bases at V and 6 bases at J, with 12 bases between the two ends. Here the CDR3 DNA reads TGTGCCAGCAGCGGAATAGTCTTCAATGAGCAGTTCTTC. Translation: CASSGIVFNEQFF.

This clonotype was seen repeatedly, ten times or more. This chain uses TRBV7-2 with TRBJ2-3, with 10 bases aligning to TRBD1. The germline V gene encodes CDR1 SGHTA and CDR2 FQGNSA. The CDR3 length is 15 residues. Trimming took 3 bases from V and 3 from J; bases not matched to a gene: 3. The CDR3 protein is CASSLGQGWTDTQYF. The DNA for the CDR3 is TGTGCCAGCAGCTTGGGACAGGGGTGGACAGATACGCAGTATTTT. Together with reference TRBV7-2 and TRBJ2-3, the CDR3 gives the full variable domain: GAGVSQSPSNKVTEKGKDVELRCDPISGHTALYWYRQSLGQGLEFLIYFQGNSAPDKSGLPSDRFSAERTGGSVSTLTIQRTQQEDSAVYLCASSLGQGWTDTQYFGPGTRLTVL.

This clonotype was recorded at least ten times. The V call is TRBV20-1, the J call TRBJ1-5; D is perhaps TRBD1 (6 bases). This CDR3 comprises 14 residues. The V end lost 6 bases, the J end lost 4 bases, and 16 bases lay between the germline ends. The germline V gene has CDR1 DFQATT and CDR2 SNEGSKA (reference sequence). The CDR3 region is CSAPRQGINQPQHF. In nucleotides, the CDR3 is TGCAGTGCCCCGAGGCAGGGGATTAATCAGCCCCAGCATTTT.

The chain joins TRBV27 to TRBJ1-2, with 7 nucleotides matching TRBD1. The V gene end was trimmed by 3 bases and the J gene end by 4 bases; junction bases not matched to a gene: 8. Germline V gene sequence: CDR1 MNHEY, CDR2 SMNVEV (reference sequence). This CDR3 spans 15 amino acids. CDR3: CASSFMGQSIYGYTF. The CDR3 DNA reads as TGTGCCAGCAGTTTTATGGGACAGTCAATCTATGGCTACACCTTC.